The rows below give T cell receptor beta chains drawn from one sample of a study of vaccination and CD4 T cells after COVID-19. These TCRs are of unknown antigen specificity. In TCRdb, the PCR reads were re-called with MiXCR into one record per CDR3 protein. Found here are more than 10,000 distinct CDR3 sequences, around two fifths of them singletons; the top ten hold 10% to 15%. The sequenced sample consisted of CD4+ T cells from blood, cultured in vitro. The receptor set was obtained from a human donor who had recovered from COVID-19. Each CDR3 is given with its conserved first and last residue.

TRBJ2-5	TRBV29-1	CSVAAPRWDRGGETQYF
TRBJ2-1	TRBV7-9	CASSPIGEQFF
TRBJ1-1	TRBV7-2	CASSNPDRGRTEAFF
TRBJ1-2	TRBV10-3	CAISPGGSGYTF
TRBJ2-5	TRBV5-1	CASSPEAAGETQYF
TRBJ1-5	TRBV20-1	CSARRLNSNQPQHF
TRBJ1-2	TRBV5-4	CASSPDRALSLSRYTF
TRBJ2-5	TRBV24-1	CATSDRGGEETQYF
TRBJ2-1	TRBV5-1	CASSSPPGLGNNEQFF
TRBJ2-5	TRBV7-3	CASSPLGQAQETQYF
TRBJ2-1	TRBV2	CASSVRTSGGNEQFF
TRBJ1-3	TRBV12-3/TRBV12-4	CASRSGALSGNTIYF
TRBJ1-5	TRBV2	CASQGMSLRPQHF
TRBJ1-2	TRBV28	CASSFEIANYGYTF
TRBJ2-1	TRBV7-2	CASSSSDSYNEQFF
TRBJ1-1	TRBV7-9	CASSMENTEAFF
TRBJ2-2	TRBV19	CASRVWGNTGELFF
TRBJ1-3	TRBV5-4	CASSPRTAGNTIYF
TRBJ2-7	TRBV2	CASSEALTGAEEQYF
TRBJ2-4	TRBV6-1	CASSPGQGAKNIQYF
TRBJ2-7	TRBV20-1	CSATSSGSKYEQYF
TRBJ2-3	TRBV7-2	CASSFYRGSADTQYF
TRBJ2-7	TRBV18	CASSPGQHYEQYF
TRBJ1-5	TRBV19	CASSHGQRSQPQHF
TRBJ2-7	TRBV5-1	CASSWDSYEQYF
TRBJ1-3	TRBV3-1	CASSLGTGKGRNTIYF
TRBJ2-3	TRBV6-1	CASSEALRLSSFTDTQYF
TRBJ1-2	TRBV2	CASSAQDGGYTF
TRBJ2-2	TRBV5-5	CASSLTVGSNTGELFF
TRBJ2-4	TRBV27	CASSLSFRSWDDIQYF
TRBJ2-1	TRBV12-3/TRBV12-4	CASSKAGYNEQFF
TRBJ1-1	TRBV7-2	CASSLGPTSYTEAFF
TRBJ1-1	TRBV18	CASSPRREGTEAFF
TRBJ1-2	TRBV29-1	CSVEIQGGGYTF
TRBJ1-2	TRBV28	CASSSAEGGGYGYTF
TRBJ1-1	TRBV7-9	CASSLWENTEAFF
TRBJ2-2	TRBV28	CASSLGDRGPGELFF
TRBJ1-2	TRBV5-4	CASSLQDPRTYGYTF
TRBJ2-7	TRBV12-3/TRBV12-4	CASSLYSLHYEQYF
TRBJ2-7	TRBV25-1	CASRSAGASSYEQYF
TRBJ2-7	TRBV2	CASSERSGTGLLEQYF
TRBJ2-5	TRBV24-1	CATSDGGQIETQYF
TRBJ2-5	TRBV6-2/TRBV6-3	CASRLNPGTQETQYF
TRBJ2-3	TRBV27	CASHTARLAGGSTDTQYF
TRBJ2-5	TRBV9	CASSVRQGPQETQYF
TRBJ1-2	TRBV20-1	CSARPIYGYTF
TRBJ1-2	TRBV10-3	CAISREGANYGYTF
TRBJ2-1	TRBV20-1	CSLEAARTAYNEQFF
TRBJ1-3	TRBV28	CASSRPGQTYSGNTIYF